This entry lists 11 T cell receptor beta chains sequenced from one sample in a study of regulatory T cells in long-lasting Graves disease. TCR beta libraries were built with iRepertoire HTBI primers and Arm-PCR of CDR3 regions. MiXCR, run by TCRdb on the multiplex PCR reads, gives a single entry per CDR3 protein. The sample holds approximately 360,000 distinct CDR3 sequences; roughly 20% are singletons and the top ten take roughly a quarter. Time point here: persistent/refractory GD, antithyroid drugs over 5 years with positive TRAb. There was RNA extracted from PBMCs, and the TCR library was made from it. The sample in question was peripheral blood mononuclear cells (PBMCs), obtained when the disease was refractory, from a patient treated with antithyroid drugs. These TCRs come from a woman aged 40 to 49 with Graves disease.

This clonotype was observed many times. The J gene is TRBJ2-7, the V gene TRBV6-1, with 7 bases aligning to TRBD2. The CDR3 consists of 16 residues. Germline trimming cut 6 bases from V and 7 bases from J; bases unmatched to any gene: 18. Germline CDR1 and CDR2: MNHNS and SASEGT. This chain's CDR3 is CASRVPSGGSMREQYF. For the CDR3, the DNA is TGTGCCAGCAGGGTCCCCTCAGGCGGGAGTATGCGAGAGCAGTACTTC.

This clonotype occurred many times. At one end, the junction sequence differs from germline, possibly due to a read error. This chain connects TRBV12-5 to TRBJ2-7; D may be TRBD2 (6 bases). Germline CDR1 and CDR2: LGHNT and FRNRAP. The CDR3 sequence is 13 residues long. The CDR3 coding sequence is TGCGCTAGCGCCAACTATCCGACGAACGAGCAGTACTTC. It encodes CASANYPTNEQYF.

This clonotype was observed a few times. CDR3 nucleotide sequence: TGCAGCGCACAATACGGGTGGGGGGGCAATCAGCCCCAGCATTTT. This sequence encodes CSAQYGWGGNQPQHF. The chain uses TRBV29-1 and TRBJ1-5, with TRBD1 as a possible D gene (5 bases). Germline loops: CDR1 SQVTM, CDR2 ANQGSEA. Trimming took off 7 bases at V and 2 bases at J, with 18 bases between the two ends. The CDR3 spans 15 residues.

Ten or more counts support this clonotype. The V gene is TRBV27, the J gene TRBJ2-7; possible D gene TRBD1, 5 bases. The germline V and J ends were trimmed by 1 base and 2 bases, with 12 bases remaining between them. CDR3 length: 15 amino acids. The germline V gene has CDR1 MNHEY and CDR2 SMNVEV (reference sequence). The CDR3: CASSLWAGNPYEQYF. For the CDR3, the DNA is TGTGCCAGCAGTTTATGGGCAGGGAACCCCTACGAGCAGTACTTC.

CDR3 amino acids: CASSVAEGNQPQHF. The CDR3 DNA reads TGTGCCAGCAGCGTAGCCGAAGGCAATCAGCCCCAGCATTTT. This chain connects TRBV9 to TRBJ1-5; D is undetermined. There are 14 residues in the CDR3. V was pared by 0 bases and J by 2 bases, with 6 bases between. Germline V gene sequence: CDR1 SGDLS, CDR2 YYNGEE.

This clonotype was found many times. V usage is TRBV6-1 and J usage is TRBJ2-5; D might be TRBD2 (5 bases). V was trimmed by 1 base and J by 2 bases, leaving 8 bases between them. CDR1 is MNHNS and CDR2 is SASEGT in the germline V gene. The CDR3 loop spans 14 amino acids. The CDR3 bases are TGTGCCAGCAGTGAAGGCGGGTCACAAGAGACCCAGTACTTC. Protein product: CASSEGGSQETQYF.

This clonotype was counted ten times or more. The CDR3 region has the DNA TGTGCCAGCAGTTTGGTGGGACAGTTCTATAGCAATCAGCCCCAGCATTTT. Its protein is CASSLVGQFYSNQPQHF. The chain couples TRBV28 to TRBJ1-5; TRBD1 aligns across 7 bases. The CDR3 spans 17 residues. With 3 bases clipped from V and 0 bases from J, the junction kept 8 bases outside the gene matches. The germline V gene has CDR1 MDHEN and CDR2 SYDVKM. The full variable domain, completed using reference TRBV28 and TRBJ1-5, is DVKVTQSSRYLVKRTGEKVFLECVQDMDHENMFWYRQDPGLGLRLIYFSYDVKMKEKGDIPEGYSVSREKKERFSLILESASTNQTSMYLCASSLVGQFYSNQPQHFGDGTRLSIL.

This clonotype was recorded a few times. CDR3 nucleotides: TGTGCCAGCAACAGGCGCGACGAGCAGTACTTC. Its translation: CASNRRDEQYF. The rearrangement joins TRBV28 to TRBJ2-7; D is perhaps TRBD1 (5 bases). This CDR3 has 11 amino acids. Germline assignment: CDR1 MDHEN and CDR2 SYDVKM. Deletions cut 7 bases from V and 5 bases from J, with 9 bases between. The entire variable domain, with the rest obtained from reference TRBV28 and TRBJ2-7, is as follows: DVKVTQSSRYLVKRTGEKVFLECVQDMDHENMFWYRQDPGLGLRLIYFSYDVKMKEKGDIPEGYSVSREKKERFSLILESASTNQTSMYLCASNRRDEQYFGPGTRLTVT.

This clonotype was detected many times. The CDR3 sequence: CSVLAPPYEQYF. Written as DNA, the CDR3 is TGCAGCGTTCTGGCTCCTCCCTACGAGCAGTACTTC. The chain has TRBV29-1 and TRBJ2-7, with D hard to call. V lost 5 bases and J lost 2, with 10 bases in between. CDR1 is SQVTM, CDR2 ANQGSEA, per germline. The CDR3 totals 12 residues.

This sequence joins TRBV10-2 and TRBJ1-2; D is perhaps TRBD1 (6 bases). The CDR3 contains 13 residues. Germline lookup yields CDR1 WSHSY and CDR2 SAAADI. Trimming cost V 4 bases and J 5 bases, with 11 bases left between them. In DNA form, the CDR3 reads TGCGCCAGCAGTGCCCGGGGGCTTTATGGCTACACCTTC. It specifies CASSARGLYGYTF.

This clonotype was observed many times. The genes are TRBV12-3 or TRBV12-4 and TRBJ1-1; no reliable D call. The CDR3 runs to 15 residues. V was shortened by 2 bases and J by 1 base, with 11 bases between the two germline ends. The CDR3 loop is CASSLRTVPNTEAFF. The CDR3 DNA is TGTGCCAGCAGTTTAAGGACGGTACCGAACACTGAAGCTTTCTTT.